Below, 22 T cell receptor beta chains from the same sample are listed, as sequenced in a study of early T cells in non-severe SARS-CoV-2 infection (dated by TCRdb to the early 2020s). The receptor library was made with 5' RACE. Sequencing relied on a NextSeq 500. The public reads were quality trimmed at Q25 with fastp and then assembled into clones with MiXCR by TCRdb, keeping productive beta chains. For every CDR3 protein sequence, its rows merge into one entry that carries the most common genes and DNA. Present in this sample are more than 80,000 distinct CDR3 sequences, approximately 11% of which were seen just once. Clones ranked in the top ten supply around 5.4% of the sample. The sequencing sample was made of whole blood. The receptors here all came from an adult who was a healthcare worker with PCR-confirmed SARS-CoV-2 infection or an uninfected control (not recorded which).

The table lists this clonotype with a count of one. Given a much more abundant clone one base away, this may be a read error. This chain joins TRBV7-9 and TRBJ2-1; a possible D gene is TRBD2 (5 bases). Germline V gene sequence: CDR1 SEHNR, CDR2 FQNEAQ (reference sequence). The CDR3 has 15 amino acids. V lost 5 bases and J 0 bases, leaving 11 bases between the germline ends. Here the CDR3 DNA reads TGTGCCAGCAGCCGTAGCGAGAGCTCCTACAATGAGCAGTTCTTC. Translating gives CASSRSESSYNEQFF.

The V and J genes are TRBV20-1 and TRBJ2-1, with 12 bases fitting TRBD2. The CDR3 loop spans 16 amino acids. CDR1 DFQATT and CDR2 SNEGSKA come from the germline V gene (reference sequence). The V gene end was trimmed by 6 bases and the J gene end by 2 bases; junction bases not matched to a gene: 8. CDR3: CSANGLAGSAYNEQFF. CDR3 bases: TGCAGTGCCAACGGACTAGCGGGATCCGCCTACAATGAGCAGTTCTTC.

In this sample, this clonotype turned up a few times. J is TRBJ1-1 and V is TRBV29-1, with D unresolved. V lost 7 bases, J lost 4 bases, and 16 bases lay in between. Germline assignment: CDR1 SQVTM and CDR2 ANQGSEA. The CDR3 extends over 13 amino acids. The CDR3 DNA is TGCAGCGGCCGACCCCCTCCACCCACTGAAGCTTTCTTT. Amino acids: CSGRPPPPTEAFF. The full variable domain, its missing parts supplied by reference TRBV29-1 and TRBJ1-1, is SAVISQKPSRDICQRGTSLTIQCQVDSQVTMMFWYRQQPGQSLTLIATANQGSEATYESGFVIDKFPISRPNLTFSTLTVSNMSPEDSSIYLCSGRPPPPTEAFFGQGTRLTVV.

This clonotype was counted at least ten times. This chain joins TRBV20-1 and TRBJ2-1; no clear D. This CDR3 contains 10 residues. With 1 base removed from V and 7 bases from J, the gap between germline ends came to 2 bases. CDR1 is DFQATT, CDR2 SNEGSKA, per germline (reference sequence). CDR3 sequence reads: CSARANEQFF. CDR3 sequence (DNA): TGCAGTGCTAGAGCGAATGAGCAGTTCTTC.

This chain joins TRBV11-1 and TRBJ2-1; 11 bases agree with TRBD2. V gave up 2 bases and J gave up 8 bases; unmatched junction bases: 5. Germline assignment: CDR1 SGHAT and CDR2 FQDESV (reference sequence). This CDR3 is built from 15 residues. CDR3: CASSLPTSGSDEQFF. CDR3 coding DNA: TGTGCCAGCAGCTTACCTACTAGCGGGAGTGATGAGCAGTTCTTC.

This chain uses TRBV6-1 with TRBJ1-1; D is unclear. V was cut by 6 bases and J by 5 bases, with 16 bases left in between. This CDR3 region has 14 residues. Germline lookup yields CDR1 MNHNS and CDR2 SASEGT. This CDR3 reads CASSVLSSETEAFF. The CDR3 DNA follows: TGTGCCAGCAGCGTACTATCGTCCGAGACTGAAGCTTTCTTT.

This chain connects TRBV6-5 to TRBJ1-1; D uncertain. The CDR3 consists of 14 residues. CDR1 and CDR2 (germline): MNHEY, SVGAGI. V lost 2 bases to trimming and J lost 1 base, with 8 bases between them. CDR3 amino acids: CASSYEHRNTEAFF. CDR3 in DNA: TGTGCCAGCAGTTACGAACACCGGAACACTGAAGCTTTCTTT.

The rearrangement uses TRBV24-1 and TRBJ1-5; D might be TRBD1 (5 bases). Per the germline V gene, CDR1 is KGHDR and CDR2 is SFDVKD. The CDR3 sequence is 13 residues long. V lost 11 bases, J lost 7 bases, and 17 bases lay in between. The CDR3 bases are TGTGCCAGGGGGTACGAAGGGTACCAGCCCCAGCATTTT. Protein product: CARGYEGYQPQHF.

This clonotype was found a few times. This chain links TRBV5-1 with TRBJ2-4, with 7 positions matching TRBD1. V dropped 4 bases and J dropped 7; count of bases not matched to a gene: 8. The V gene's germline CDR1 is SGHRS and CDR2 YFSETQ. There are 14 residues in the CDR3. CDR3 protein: CASSQGGLPNIQYF. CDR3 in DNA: TGCGCCAGCAGCCAAGGGGGCCTCCCGAACATTCAGTACTTC.

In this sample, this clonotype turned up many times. CDR3: CASSLSRGAGYTF. CDR3 DNA: TGCGCCAGCAGCTTGAGTCGGGGCGCTGGCTACACCTTC. V is TRBV5-1 and J is TRBJ1-2, with D maybe TRBD1 (5 bases). CDR3 length: 13 residues. From germline, CDR1 is SGHRS and CDR2 YFSETQ. The V gene lost 1 base and the J gene lost 7 bases, with 11 bases spanning the gap.

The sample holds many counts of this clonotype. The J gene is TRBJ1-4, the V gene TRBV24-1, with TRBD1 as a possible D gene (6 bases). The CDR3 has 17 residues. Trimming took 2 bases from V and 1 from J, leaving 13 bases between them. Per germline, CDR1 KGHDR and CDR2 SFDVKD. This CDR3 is CATSDYDRRITNEKLFF. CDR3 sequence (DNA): TGTGCCACCAGTGATTATGACAGGCGTATAACTAATGAAAAACTGTTTTTT.

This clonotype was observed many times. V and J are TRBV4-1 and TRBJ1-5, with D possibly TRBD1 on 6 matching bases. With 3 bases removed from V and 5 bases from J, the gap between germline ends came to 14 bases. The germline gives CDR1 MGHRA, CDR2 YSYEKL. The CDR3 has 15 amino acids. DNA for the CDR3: TGCGCCAGCAGCCAGGTGGACAGCACACATCAGCCCCAGCATTTT. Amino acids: CASSQVDSTHQPQHF.

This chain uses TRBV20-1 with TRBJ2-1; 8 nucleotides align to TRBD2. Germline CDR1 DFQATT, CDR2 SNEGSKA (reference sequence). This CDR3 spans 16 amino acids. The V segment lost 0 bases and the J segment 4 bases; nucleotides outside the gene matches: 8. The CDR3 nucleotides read TGCAGTGCTAGAGATTCTGGAGCGGGGGCTTACAATGAGCAGTTCTTC. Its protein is CSARDSGAGAYNEQFF.

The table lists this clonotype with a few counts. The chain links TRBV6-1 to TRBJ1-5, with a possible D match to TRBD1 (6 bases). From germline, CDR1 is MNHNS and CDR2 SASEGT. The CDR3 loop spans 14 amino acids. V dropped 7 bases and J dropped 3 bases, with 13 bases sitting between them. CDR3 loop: CASTPRGPNQPQHF. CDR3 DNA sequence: TGTGCCAGCACCCCCAGGGGACCCAATCAGCCCCAGCATTTT.

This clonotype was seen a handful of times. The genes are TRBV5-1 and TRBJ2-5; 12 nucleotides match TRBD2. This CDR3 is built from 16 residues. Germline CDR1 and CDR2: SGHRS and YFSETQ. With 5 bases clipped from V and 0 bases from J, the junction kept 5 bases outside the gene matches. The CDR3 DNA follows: TGCGCCAGCAGTTTCGGACTAGCGGGGCACCAAGAGACCCAGTACTTC. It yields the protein CASSFGLAGHQETQYF.

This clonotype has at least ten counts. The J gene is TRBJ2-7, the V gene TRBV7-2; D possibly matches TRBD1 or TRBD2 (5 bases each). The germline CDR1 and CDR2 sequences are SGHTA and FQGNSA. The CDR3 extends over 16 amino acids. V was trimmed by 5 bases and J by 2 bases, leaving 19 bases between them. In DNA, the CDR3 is TGTGCCAGCAGCCCGCTCCGGGGACCCGTGCCCTACGAGCAGTACTTC. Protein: CASSPLRGPVPYEQYF. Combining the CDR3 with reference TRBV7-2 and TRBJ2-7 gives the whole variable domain GAGVSQSPSNKVTEKGKDVELRCDPISGHTALYWYRQSLGQGLEFLIYFQGNSAPDKSGLPSDRFSAERTGGSVSTLTIQRTQQEDSAVYLCASSPLRGPVPYEQYFGPGTRLTVT.

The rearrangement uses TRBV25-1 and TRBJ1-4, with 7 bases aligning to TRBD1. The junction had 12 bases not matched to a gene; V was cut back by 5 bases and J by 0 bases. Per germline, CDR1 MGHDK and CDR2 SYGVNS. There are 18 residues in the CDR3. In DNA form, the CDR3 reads TGTGCCAGCAGTACTCTCCGGGACAGCGGGGCAACTAATGAAAAACTGTTTTTT. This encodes CASSTLRDSGATNEKLFF. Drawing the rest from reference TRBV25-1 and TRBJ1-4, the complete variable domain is EADIYQTPRYLVIGTGKKITLECSQTMGHDKMYWYQQDPGMELHLIHYSYGVNSTEKGDLSSESTVSRIRTEHFPLTLESARPSHTSQYLCASSTLRDSGATNEKLFFGSGTQLSVL.

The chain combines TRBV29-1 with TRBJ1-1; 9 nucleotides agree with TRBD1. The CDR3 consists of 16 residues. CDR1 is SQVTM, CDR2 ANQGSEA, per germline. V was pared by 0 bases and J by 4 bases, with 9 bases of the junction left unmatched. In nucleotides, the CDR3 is TGCAGCGTTGAAGATAGGACAGGGACAGGGTCCACTGAAGCTTTCTTT. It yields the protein CSVEDRTGTGSTEAFF.

For the CDR3, the DNA is TGTGCCAGCAGGGCCCCGGGACAGGGTTCCTACGAGCAGTACTTC. Translation: CASRAPGQGSYEQYF. V is TRBV6-5 and J is TRBJ2-7, with 9 bases aligning to TRBD1. This CDR3 has 15 residues. Germline assignment: CDR1 MNHEY and CDR2 SVGAGI. After removal of 6 bases from V and 1 base from J, the junction contained 7 bases not matched to a gene.

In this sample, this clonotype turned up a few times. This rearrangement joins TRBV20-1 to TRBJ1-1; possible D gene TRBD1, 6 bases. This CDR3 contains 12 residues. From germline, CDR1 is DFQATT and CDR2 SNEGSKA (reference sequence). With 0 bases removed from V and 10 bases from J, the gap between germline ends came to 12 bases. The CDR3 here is CSARDRGWGAFF. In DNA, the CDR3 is TGCAGTGCTAGAGACAGGGGTTGGGGAGCTTTCTTT.

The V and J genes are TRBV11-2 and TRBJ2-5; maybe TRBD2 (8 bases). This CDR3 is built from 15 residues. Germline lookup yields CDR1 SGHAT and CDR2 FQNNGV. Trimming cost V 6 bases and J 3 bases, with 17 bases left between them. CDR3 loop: CASRRPGGGKETQYF. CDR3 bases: TGTGCCAGCAGAAGGCCGGGAGGGGGCAAAGAGACCCAGTACTTC.

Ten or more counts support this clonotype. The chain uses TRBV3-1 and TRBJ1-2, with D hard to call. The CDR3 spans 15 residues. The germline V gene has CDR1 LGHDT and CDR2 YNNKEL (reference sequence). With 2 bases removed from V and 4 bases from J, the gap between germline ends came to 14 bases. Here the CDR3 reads CASSQLPWSVYGYTF. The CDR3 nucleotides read TGTGCCAGCAGCCAACTCCCCTGGTCCGTCTATGGCTACACCTTC.